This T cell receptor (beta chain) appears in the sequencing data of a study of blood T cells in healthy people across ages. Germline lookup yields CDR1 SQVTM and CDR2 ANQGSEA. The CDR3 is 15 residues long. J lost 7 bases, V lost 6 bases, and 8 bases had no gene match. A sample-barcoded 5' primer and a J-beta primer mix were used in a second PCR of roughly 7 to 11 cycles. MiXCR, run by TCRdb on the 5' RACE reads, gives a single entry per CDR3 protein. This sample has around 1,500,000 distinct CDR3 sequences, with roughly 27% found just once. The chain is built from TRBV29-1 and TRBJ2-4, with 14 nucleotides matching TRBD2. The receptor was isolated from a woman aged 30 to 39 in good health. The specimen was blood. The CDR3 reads CSVGRGTSGSNIQYF. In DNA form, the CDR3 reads TGCAGCGTGGGCAGGGGGACTAGCGGGAGTAACATTCAGTACTTC.